This T cell receptor (beta chain) originates from a study of cytomegalovirus exposure and HLA in healthy donors. Findings of the study overall: A classifier reportedly called cytomegalovirus status with high sensitivity and specificity. Sequencing depth across donors, presence/absence analyses assumed, was roughly uniform. The listing of roughly 160 TCR beta chains classed them as cytomegalovirus-associated. Being productive about 87% or about 30% of the time was typical of most TCR beta V segments in an earlier analysis.

A multiplex PCR was run with 60 Vbeta primers and 13 Jbeta primers. The repertoire was sequenced with immunoSEQ multiplex PCR; TCRdb's copy has only in-frame clones and lacks some. This repertoire includes over 65,000 clones. Comment on this clone: Its antigen remains unknown.

Sequenced input: PBMCs. The TCR originated in a man younger than 45 in good health and CMV-seronegative.

CDR3 sequence: CAISVSPLYGTEAFF. The DNA of the CDR3 is TGTGCCATCAGTGTCTCGCCACTTTACGGCACTGAAGCTTTCTTT. The chain employs TRBV10-3 and TRBJ1-1; no clear D gene. The CDR3 runs 15 residues. The V end was cut by 4 bases, the J end by 4 bases, with 16 bases between. CDR1 is ENHRY, CDR2 SYGVKD, per germline.